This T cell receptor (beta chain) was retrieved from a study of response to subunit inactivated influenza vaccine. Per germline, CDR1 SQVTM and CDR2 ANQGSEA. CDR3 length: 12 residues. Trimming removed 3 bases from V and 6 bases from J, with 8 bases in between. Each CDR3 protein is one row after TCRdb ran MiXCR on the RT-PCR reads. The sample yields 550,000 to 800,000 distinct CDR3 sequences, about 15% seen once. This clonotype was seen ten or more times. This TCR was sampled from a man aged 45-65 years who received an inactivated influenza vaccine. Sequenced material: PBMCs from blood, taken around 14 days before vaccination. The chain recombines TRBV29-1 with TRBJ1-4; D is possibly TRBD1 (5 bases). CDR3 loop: CSVDRGDEKLFF. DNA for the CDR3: TGCAGCGTTGACCGGGGGGATGAAAAACTGTTTTTT.